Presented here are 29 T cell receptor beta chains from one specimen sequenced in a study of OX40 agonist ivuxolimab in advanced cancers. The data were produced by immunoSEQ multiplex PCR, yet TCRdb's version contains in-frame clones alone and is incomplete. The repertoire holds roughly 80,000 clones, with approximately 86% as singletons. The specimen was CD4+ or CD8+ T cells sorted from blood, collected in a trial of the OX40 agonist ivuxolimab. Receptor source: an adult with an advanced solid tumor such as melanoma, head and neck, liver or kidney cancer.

The CDR3 sequence: CASSLVDNQPQHF. The CDR3 DNA follows: TGTGCCAGCAGCCTCGTAGACAATCAGCCCCAGCATTTT. The rearrangement joins TRBV7-2 to TRBJ1-5; D remains ambiguous. CDR1 and CDR2 from the germline V gene are SGHTA and FQGNSA. The ends were cut back, 5 bases at V and 3 bases at J, with 8 bases in the middle. There are 13 residues in the CDR3. Full variable domain (remainder filled in from reference TRBV7-2 and TRBJ1-5): GAGVSQSPSNKVTEKGKDVELRCDPISGHTALYWYRQSLGQGLEFLIYFQGNSAPDKSGLPSDRFSAERTGGSVSTLTIQRTQQEDSAVYLCASSLVDNQPQHFGDGTRLSIL.

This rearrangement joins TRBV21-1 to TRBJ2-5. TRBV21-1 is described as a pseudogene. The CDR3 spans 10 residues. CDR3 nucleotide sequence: TGTGCCAGCGGAAAAGAGGACCAGTACTTC. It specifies CASGKEDQYF.

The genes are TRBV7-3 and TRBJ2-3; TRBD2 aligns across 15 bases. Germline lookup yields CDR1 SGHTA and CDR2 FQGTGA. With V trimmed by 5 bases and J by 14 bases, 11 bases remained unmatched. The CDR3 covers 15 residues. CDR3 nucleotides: TGTGCCAGCAGCCGGCCGGGACTAGCGGGGGGCCCGCCGTATTTT. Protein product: CASSRPGLAGGPPYF.

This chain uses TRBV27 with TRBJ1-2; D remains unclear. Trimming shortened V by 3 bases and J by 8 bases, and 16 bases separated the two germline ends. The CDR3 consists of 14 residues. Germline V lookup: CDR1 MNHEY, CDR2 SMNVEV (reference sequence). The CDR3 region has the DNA TGTGCCAGCAGTTTGCTCGACGGAATGGGAGGCTACACCTTC. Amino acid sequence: CASSLLDGMGGYTF.

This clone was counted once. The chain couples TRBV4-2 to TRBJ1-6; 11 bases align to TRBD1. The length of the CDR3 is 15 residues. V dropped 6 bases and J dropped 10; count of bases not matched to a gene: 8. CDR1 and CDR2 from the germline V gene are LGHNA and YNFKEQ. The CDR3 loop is CASRHRDRGISPLHF. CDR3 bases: TGTGCCAGCAGACACCGGGACAGGGGGATCTCACCCCTCCACTTT.

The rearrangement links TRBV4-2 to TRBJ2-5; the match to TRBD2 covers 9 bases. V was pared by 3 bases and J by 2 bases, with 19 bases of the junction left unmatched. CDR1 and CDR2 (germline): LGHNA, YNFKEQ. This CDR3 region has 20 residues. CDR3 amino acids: CASSHLPRGSGGPKQETQYF. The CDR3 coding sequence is TGTGCCAGCAGCCACCTCCCCCGGGGCAGCGGGGGGCCCAAACAAGAGACCCAGTACTTC.

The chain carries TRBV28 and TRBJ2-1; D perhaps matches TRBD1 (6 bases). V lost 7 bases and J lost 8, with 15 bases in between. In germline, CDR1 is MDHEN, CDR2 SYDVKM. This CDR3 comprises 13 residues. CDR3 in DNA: TGTGCCAGCATTCTACAGGGTCGGGATGAGCAGTTCTTC. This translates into CASILQGRDEQFF.

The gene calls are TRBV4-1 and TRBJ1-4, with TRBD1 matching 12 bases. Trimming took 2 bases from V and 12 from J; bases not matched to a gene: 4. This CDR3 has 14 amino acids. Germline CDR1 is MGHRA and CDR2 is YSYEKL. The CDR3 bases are TGCGCCAGCAGCCAACTGGGACAGGGGGCGGAACTGTTTTTT. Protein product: CASSQLGQGAELFF.

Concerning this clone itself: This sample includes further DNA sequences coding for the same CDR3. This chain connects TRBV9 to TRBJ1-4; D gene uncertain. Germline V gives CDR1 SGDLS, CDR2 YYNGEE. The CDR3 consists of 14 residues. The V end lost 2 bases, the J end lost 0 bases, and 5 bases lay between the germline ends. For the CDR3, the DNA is TGTGCCAGCAGCGTCACAGCAACTAATGAAAAACTGTTTTTT. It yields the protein CASSVTATNEKLFF.

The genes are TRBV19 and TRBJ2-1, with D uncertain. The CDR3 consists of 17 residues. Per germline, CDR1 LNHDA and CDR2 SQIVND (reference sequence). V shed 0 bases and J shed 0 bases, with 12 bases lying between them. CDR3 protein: CASSIDGRGSSYNEQFF. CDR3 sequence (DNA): TGTGCCAGTAGTATAGACGGCAGAGGATCCTCCTACAATGAGCAGTTCTTC.

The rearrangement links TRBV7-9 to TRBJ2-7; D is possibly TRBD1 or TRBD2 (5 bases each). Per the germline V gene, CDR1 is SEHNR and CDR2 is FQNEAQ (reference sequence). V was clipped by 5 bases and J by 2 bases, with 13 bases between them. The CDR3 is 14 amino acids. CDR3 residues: CASSPRGFAYEQYF. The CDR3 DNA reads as TGTGCCAGCAGCCCCCGGGGCTTTGCCTACGAGCAGTACTTC.

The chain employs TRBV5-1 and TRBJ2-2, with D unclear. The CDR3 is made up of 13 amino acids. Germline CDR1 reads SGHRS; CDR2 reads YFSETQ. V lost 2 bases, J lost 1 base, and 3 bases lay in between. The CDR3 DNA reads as TGCGCCAGCAGCTTCATGAACACCGGGGAGCTGTTTTTT. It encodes CASSFMNTGELFF.

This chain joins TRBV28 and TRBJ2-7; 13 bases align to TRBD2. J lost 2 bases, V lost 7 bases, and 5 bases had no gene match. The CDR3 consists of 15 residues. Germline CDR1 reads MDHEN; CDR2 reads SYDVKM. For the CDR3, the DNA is TGTGCCAGCAACTCCGGGACTAGCGGGACCTACGAGCAGTACTTC. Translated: CASNSGTSGTYEQYF.

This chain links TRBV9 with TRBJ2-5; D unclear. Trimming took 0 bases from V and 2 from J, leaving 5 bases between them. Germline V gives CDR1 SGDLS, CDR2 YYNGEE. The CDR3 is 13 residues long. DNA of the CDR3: TGTGCCAGCAGCGTAGGGGGTCAAGAGACCCAGTACTTC. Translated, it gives CASSVGGQETQYF.

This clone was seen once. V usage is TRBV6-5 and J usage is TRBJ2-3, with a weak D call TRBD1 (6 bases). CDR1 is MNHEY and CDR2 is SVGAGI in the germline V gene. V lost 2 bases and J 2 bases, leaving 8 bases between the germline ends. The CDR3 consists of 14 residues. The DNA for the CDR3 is TGTGCCAGCAGTTACGGGGGCCCCACAGATACGCAGTATTTT. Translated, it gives CASSYGGPTDTQYF.

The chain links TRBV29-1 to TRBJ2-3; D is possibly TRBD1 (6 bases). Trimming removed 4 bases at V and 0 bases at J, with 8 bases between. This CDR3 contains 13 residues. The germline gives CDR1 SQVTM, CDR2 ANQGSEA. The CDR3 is CSVGTASTDTQYF. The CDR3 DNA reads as TGCAGCGTTGGGACAGCTAGCACAGATACGCAGTATTTT.

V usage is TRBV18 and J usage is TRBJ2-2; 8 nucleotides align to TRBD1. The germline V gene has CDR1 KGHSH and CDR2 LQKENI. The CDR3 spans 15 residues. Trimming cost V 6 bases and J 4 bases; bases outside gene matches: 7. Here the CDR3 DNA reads TGTGCCAGCTCCCCGACAGGGGTCCGCACCGGGGAGCTGTTTTTT. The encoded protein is CASSPTGVRTGELFF.

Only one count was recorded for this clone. The CDR3 coding sequence is TGTGCCAGCAGTTCGGGGCGGAGGGGGCGATCCGGGGAGCTGTTTTTT. Amino acids: CASSSGRRGRSGELFF. The genes are TRBV6-5 and TRBJ2-2, with D maybe TRBD1 (7 bases). The V gene's germline CDR1 is MNHEY and CDR2 SVGAGI. V lost 4 bases and J lost 6, with 18 bases in between. The CDR3 covers 16 residues.

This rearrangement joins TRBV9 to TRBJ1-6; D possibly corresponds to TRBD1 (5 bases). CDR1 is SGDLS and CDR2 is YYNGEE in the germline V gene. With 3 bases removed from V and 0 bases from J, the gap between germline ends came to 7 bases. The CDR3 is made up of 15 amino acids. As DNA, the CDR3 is TGTGCCAGCAGCGCGACAGACTCCTATAATTCACCCCTCCACTTT. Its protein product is CASSATDSYNSPLHF.

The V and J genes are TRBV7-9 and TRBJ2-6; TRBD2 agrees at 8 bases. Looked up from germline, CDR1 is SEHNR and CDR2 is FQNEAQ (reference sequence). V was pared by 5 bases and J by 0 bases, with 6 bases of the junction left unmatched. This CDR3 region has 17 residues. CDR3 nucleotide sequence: TGTGCCAGCAGCACCAGCGGGGGACCCTCTGGGGCCAACGTCCTGACTTTC. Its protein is CASSTSGGPSGANVLTF.

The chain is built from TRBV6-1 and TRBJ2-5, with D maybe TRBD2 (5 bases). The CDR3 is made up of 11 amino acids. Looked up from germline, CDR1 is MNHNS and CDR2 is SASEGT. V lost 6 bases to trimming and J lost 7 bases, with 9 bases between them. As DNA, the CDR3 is TGTGCCAGCAGCCCCCGGGGGACCCAGTACTTC. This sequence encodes CASSPRGTQYF.

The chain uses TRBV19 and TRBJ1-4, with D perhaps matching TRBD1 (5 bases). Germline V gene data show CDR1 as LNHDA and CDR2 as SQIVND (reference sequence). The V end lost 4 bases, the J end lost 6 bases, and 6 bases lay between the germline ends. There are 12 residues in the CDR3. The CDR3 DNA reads TGTGCCAGTAGTAGAGGGGATGAAAAACTGTTTTTT. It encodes CASSRGDEKLFF.

The CDR3 protein is CASSKGLNYGYTF. CDR3 DNA sequence: TGTGCCAGCAGTAAAGGGCTAAACTATGGCTACACCTTC. The chain joins TRBV5-5 to TRBJ1-2; D uncertain. The ends were cut back, 5 bases at V and 2 bases at J, with 10 bases in the middle. The length of the CDR3 is 13 residues. Germline V gene sequence: CDR1 SGHKS, CDR2 YYEKEE (reference sequence).

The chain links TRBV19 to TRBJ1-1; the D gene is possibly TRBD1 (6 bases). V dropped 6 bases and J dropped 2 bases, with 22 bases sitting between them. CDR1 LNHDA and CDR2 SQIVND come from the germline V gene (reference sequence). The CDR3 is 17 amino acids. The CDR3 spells CASRSIRGENINTEAFF. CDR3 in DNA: TGTGCCAGTAGGTCCATAAGGGGGGAAAATATTAACACTGAAGCTTTCTTT.

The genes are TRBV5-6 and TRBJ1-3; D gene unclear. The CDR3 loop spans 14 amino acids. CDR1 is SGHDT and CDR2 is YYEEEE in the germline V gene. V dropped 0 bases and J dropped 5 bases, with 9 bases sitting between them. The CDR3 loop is CASSLVGLRNTIYF. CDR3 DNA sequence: TGTGCCAGCAGCTTGGTTGGCTTAAGAAACACCATATATTTT.

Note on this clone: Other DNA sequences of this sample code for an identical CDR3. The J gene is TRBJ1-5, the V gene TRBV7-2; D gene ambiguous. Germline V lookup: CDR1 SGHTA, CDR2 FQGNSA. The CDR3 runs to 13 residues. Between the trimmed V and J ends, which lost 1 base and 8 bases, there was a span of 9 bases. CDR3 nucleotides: TGTGCCAGCAGCTTAGTACCAACCGAGCCCCAGCATTTT. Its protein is CASSLVPTEPQHF.

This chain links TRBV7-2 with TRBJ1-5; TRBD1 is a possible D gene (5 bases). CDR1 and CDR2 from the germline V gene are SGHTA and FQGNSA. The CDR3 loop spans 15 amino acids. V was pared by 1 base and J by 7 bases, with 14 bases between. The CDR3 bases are TGTGCCAGCAGCTTAGAGGCAGGGTTGGGACAGCCCCAGCATTTT. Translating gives CASSLEAGLGQPQHF.

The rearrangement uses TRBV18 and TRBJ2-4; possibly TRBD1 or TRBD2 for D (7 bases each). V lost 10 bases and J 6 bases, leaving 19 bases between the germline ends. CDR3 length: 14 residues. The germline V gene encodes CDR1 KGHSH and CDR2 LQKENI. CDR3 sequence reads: CATRGGDAPNIQYF. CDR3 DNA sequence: TGTGCCACCAGGGGGGGAGATGCCCCAAACATTCAGTACTTC.

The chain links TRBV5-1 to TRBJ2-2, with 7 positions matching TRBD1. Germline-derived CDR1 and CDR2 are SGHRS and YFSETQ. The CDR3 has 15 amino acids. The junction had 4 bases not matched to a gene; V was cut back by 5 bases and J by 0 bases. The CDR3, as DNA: TGCGCCAGCAGAGCCGGGACAGCGAACACCGGGGAGCTGTTTTTT. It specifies CASRAGTANTGELFF.